The sequence of this TCR beta chain was determined in a study of post-analysis software for immune sequencing data. Study-level results: Strong co-clustering by F measure linked samples that shared a preparation batch.

Germline V gene sequence: CDR1 SQVTM, CDR2 ANQGSEA. V was clipped by 7 bases and J by 2 bases; unmatched bases: 4. The CDR3 has 14 residues. Details on this clonotype: Antigen: not known.

The TCR beta cDNA libraries carried unique molecular identifiers. TCRdb redid the calling of the PCR reads with MiXCR, one entry per CDR3 protein. Of about 160,000 distinct CDR3 sequences in the sample, roughly 40% are singletons; the top ten hold 25% to 35%. The sample here was blood, taken after autologous hematopoietic stem cell transplantation. This chain joins TRBV29-1 and TRBJ2-6, with 8 bases fitting TRBD1. This TCR was recovered from a girl aged 5-17 years with multiple sclerosis. In DNA form, the CDR3 reads TGCAGCGCAGAGACAGGGGCTGGGGCCAACGTCCTGACTTTC. Translating gives CSAETGAGANVLTF.